The 8 T cell receptor beta chains in this list originate from one sample, sequenced in a study of T cell repertoires in cytomegalovirus infection. MiXCR, run by TCRdb on the reads, gives a single entry per CDR3 protein. The sample has about 260,000 distinct CDR3 sequences, less than 9.5% seen once. The sample consisted of PBMCs. The origin of the receptors is a human donor in good health (CMV status not recorded). Some clones in this sample may be carry-over from other donors' samples.

The chain recombines TRBV7-2 with TRBJ2-5; 11 nucleotides match TRBD2. The CDR3 totals 15 residues. The V and J ends lost 6 bases and 5 bases, in that order; junction bases with no gene match: 8. CDR1 is SGHTA and CDR2 is FQGNSA in the germline V gene. The CDR3 DNA reads TGTGCCAGCAGGCCACTAGCGGGAGTAGGGGAGACCCAGTACTTC. It is translated as CASRPLAGVGETQYF.

This clonotype has ten or more counts. The chain joins TRBV12-3 or TRBV12-4 to TRBJ1-5; D uncertain. CDR3 size: 14 residues. V was clipped by 6 bases and J by 0 bases, with 9 bases between them. The CDR3 nucleotides read TGTGCCAGCAGCCCCTTGGGTAGCAATCAGCCCCAGCATTTT. Amino acids: CASSPLGSNQPQHF.

Ten or more counts support this clonotype. The J gene is TRBJ2-2, the V gene TRBV7-2, with a tentative D call TRBD1 (6 bases). This CDR3 region has 14 residues. The V end was cut by 2 bases, the J end by 8 bases, with 12 bases between. The germline CDR1 and CDR2 sequences are SGHTA and FQGNSA. CDR3 region: CASSLQGGRGELFF. The CDR3 coding sequence is TGTGCCAGCAGCTTACAAGGGGGAAGGGGGGAGCTGTTTTTT.

This clonotype was recorded at least ten times. The junction departs from the called germline gene at one end, perhaps through a read error. The V and J genes are TRBV5-3 and TRBJ2-7; 8 bases are shared with TRBD1. TRBV5-3 is sorted into the ORF group, with uncertain function. This CDR3 comprises 13 residues. In DNA form, the CDR3 reads TGTGCCAGCAGCTTTCAGGGGGCACGGGAGCAGTACTTC. It codes for CASSFQGAREQYF.

This clonotype was counted ten times or more. The chain has TRBV28 and TRBJ1-2, with TRBD1 matching 9 bases. The CDR3 has 15 residues. CDR1 and CDR2 from the germline V gene are MDHEN and SYDVKM. V lost 6 bases and J lost 7; bases outside the gene matches: 12. The CDR3 bases are TGTGCCAGCAGCACCCATCCACAGGGGGCGGGTGGCTACACCTTC. Protein: CASSTHPQGAGGYTF.

This clonotype was seen a handful of times. The rearrangement links TRBV3-1 to TRBJ2-7; TRBD2 agrees at 11 bases. CDR1 LGHDT and CDR2 YNNKEL come from the germline V gene (reference sequence). Trimming at V came to 1 base and at J to 7 bases, leaving 9 bases not matched to a gene. The CDR3 length is 16 residues. The CDR3 here is CASSQVVAGGPREQYF. The CDR3 DNA is TGTGCCAGCAGCCAAGTCGTAGCGGGAGGGCCTCGGGAGCAGTACTTC.

The sample holds many counts of this clonotype. This sequence joins TRBV2 and TRBJ2-3; D unresolved. The CDR3 contains 15 residues. V was cut by 5 bases and J by 0 bases, with 12 bases left in between. The V gene's germline CDR1 is SNHLY and CDR2 FYNNEI. The CDR3 sequence is CASSPGPRSTDTQYF. The CDR3 DNA is TGTGCCAGCAGTCCCGGACCCCGGAGCACAGATACGCAGTATTTT.

To note about this clonotype: At one end the junction does not follow the germline gene, possibly because of a read error. CDR3 residues: CAISAPPRAGGRPTF. The CDR3 DNA reads TGTGCCATCAGTGCCCCCCCACGCGCGGGCGGGAGACCTACCTTC. The genes are TRBV10-3 and TRBJ2-7; 7 bases align to TRBD2. This CDR3 spans 15 amino acids. Germline-derived CDR1 and CDR2 are ENHRY and SYGVKD.